This T cell receptor beta chain was sequenced for a study of PD-1 blockade in classical Hodgkin lymphoma. Overall study results and limits: Underlying causes for the observed repertoire differences were not defined, possibly disease activity or prior therapy. Later analyses included only patients treated at least 1 year post-ASCT.

Time point described: cycle 4 day 1 (C4D1), after more than five weeks of nivolumab. Relapse after autologous stem cell transplantation occurred in every patient, and brentuximab vedotin exposure varied. Under best response, outcomes were complete response, partial response or progressive disease. Produced via immunoSEQ multiplex PCR; TCRdb's table is partial and in-frame only. The sample gives some 25,000 clones, approximately 68% of which show up once; roughly 29% is in the top ten. Trimming cost V 7 bases and J 4 bases; bases outside gene matches: 14. The CDR3 consists of 16 residues. Germline CDR1 is LNHDA and CDR2 is SQIVND (reference sequence). As concerns this clone: The antigen remains undetermined.

The sample here was peripheral blood mononuclear cells (PBMCs), taken before the fourth cycle of nivolumab. The receptor's source is a human donor with classical Hodgkin lymphoma. V gene TRBV19 combines with J gene TRBJ2-5; 8 nucleotides align to TRBD2. CDR3 bases: TGTGCCAGTAAATCGACTAGCGATACTAGTCGAGAGACCCAGTACTTC. This codes for CASKSTSDTSRETQYF.